A selection of T cell receptor beta chains follows, all from one sample in a study of tumor-infiltrating lymphocytes in primary liver carcinoma. TCRdb reprocessed the multiplex PCR reads via MiXCR and lists one record per CDR3 protein. The table shows 95,000 to 150,000 distinct CDR3 sequences, with under 65% occurring only once. The sequenced sample was liver tumor tissue from sampling region 3. All receptors come from a woman aged 60-70 years with primary liver carcinoma and hepatitis B virus infection. The CDR3 runs from the conserved cysteine through the conserved F or W. The D gene is left open where the match is weak. Where a row states a size, it is once, few, many or the class of an expanded clone; other rows omit it.

size | D | J | V | DNA | CDR3
- | - | TRBJ2-1 | TRBV18 | TGTGCCAGCTCACCCTCGAGGACGGGATACAATGAGCAGTTCTTC | CASSPSRTGYNEQFF
many | - | TRBJ2-7 | TRBV5-6 | TGTGCCAGCAGCTTTGGGAGATACGAGCAGTACTTC | CASSFGRYEQYF
- | - | TRBJ2-1 | TRBV11-2 | TGTGCCAACAGCTTAGTAACAATAGAGCACTTCTTC | CANSLVTIEHFF
once | - | TRBJ1-6 | TRBV29-1 | TGTAGCGTTGAAACGGACGGAGATTCACACCTCCACTTT | CSVETDGDSHLHF
- | - | TRBJ1-6 | TRBV11-2 | TGTGCCAACAGCTTAGACCCCGGTTACGCACCCCTCCAGTTT | CANSLDPGYAPLQF
many | TRBD2 | TRBJ2-1 | TRBV5-1 | TGCGCCAGCAGCTTGGGTGGCGTAGCGGGAGGGGAAAATGAGCAGTTCTTC | CASSLGGVAGGENEQFF
- | TRBD2 | TRBJ2-5 | TRBV6-2/TRBV6-3 | TGTGCCATCAGTACTGGACTAGCGGGAGAACAAGAGACCCAGCACTTC | CAISTGLAGEQETQHF
- | - | TRBJ2-7 | TRBV6-6 | TGTGCCAGCAGTTACTTGGCGGACCAGGGGTACGAGCAATACTTC | CASSYLADQGYEQYF
few | - | TRBJ2-7 | TRBV28 | TGTGCCAGCAGCCTCGTCGGGGCCCGAGCCGAGCAGTACTTC | CASSLVGARAEQYF
- | TRBD1 | TRBJ2-4 | TRBV6-6 | TGTGCCAGCATTGGACGGACAGGGGTCCTAGCCAAAAACATTCAGTACTTC | CASIGRTGVLAKNIQYF
once | - | TRBJ2-1 | TRBV11-2 | TGTGCCAGCAGCCGATTAAACCCCGAGGTTACCGATGAGCAGTTCTTC | CASSRLNPEVTDEQFF
- | TRBD1 | TRBJ2-2 | TRBV11-2 | TGTGCCAGCAGAATAGGGGGCGCGAACACCGGGGAGCTGTTTTTT | CASRIGGANTGELFF
- | - | TRBJ2-5 | TRBV29-1 | TGCATCGTAACCGCAGGGGGGACTGCCCAAGAGACCCAGTACTTC | CIVTAGGTAQETQYF
- | - | TRBJ2-3 | TRBV6-5 | TGTGCCAACAGTTACTCGATAGTTTCTACACAGTATTTT | CANSYSIVSTQYF
- | - | TRBJ2-7 | TRBV5-1 | TGCGCCAGCAGTTTGGGGAGGGGGCGCGGCTACGAGCAGTACTTC | CASSLGRGRGYEQYF
many | TRBD2 | TRBJ2-1 | TRBV28 | TGTGCCAGCAGTTTATTGGGGGGAGGGCCCCATGAGCAGTTCTTC | CASSLLGGGPHEQFF